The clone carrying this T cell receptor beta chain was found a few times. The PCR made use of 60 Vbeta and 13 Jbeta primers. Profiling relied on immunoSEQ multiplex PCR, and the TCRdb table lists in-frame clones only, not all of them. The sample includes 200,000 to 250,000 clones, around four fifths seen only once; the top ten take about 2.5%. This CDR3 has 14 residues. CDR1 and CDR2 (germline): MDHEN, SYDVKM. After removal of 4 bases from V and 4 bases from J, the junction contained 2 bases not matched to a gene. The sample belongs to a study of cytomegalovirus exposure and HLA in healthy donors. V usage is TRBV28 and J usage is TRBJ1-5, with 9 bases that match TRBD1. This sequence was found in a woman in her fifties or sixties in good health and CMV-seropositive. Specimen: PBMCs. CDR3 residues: CASSSGTGNQPQHF. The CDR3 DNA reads TGTGCCAGCAGTTCCGGGACAGGGAATCAGCCCCAGCATTTT.